Listed here are 31 T cell receptor beta chains from one sample, sequenced in a study of blood T cell repertoires in COVID-19. The data were produced by immunoSEQ multiplex PCR, yet TCRdb's version contains in-frame clones alone and is incomplete. The table includes around 170,000 clones, around 84% detected once. Input material: peripheral blood. The receptors come from a man aged 55 to 70 with COVID-19, enrolled during active disease.

This clone was recorded only once. This chain uses TRBV7-6 with TRBJ1-3; a possible D gene is TRBD1 (6 bases). CDR1 is SGHVS and CDR2 is FNYEAQ in the germline V gene. There are 17 residues in the CDR3. The V end lost 3 bases, the J end lost 2 bases, and 17 bases lay between the germline ends. The CDR3 reads CASSFTHQGYAGNTIYF. The CDR3 nucleotides read TGTGCCAGCAGCTTTACCCATCAGGGGTACGCTGGAAACACCATATATTTT.

The chain couples TRBV11-2 to TRBJ2-7, with D tentatively TRBD2 (7 bases). In germline, CDR1 is SGHAT, CDR2 FQNNGV. Trimming cost V 0 bases and J 2 bases, with 8 bases left between them. This CDR3 is built from 14 residues. This CDR3 reads CASSLDGGPYEQYF. The CDR3 DNA follows: TGTGCCAGCAGCTTAGACGGGGGGCCCTACGAGCAGTACTTC.

The chain recombines TRBV19 with TRBJ1-1; a weak D match, TRBD1 (6 bases). The CDR3 spans 15 residues. The V and J ends lost 6 bases and 0 bases respectively, with 14 bases between them. Germline V lookup: CDR1 LNHDA, CDR2 SQIVND (reference sequence). The CDR3 bases are TGTGCCAGTAGGGGGGCAGGGGTCATGAACACTGAAGCTTTCTTT. It translates to CASRGAGVMNTEAFF.

The chain is built from TRBV4-2 and TRBJ2-2, with D hard to call. Trimming took 0 bases from V and 6 from J, leaving 20 bases between them. The CDR3 is 18 amino acids. From germline, CDR1 is LGHNA and CDR2 YNFKEQ. In nucleotides, the CDR3 is TGTGCCAGCAGCCAAGATAACCCTCGTAGAGCCCCGCCCGGGGAGCTGTTTTTT. This translates into CASSQDNPRRAPPGELFF.

This clone has just one count. The chain couples TRBV10-3 to TRBJ2-1; D not resolved. The germline V and J ends were trimmed by 2 bases and 8 bases, with 10 bases remaining between them. CDR1 and CDR2 from the germline V gene are ENHRY and SYGVKD. The CDR3 runs to 13 residues. The CDR3 is CAISEVPTDEQFF. DNA for the CDR3: TGTGCCATCAGTGAGGTCCCAACAGATGAGCAGTTCTTC.

The chain links TRBV7-2 to TRBJ2-3; 10 bases line up with TRBD2. There are 16 residues in the CDR3. V gave up 2 bases and J gave up 5 bases; unmatched junction bases: 7. From germline, CDR1 is SGHTA and CDR2 FQGNSA. The CDR3 DNA follows: TGTGCCAGCAGCTTACAAAGCGGGGGGGTGGGAGATACGCAGTATTTT. Translated: CASSLQSGGVGDTQYF.

The V call is TRBV4-3, the J call TRBJ1-2; 7 positions match TRBD1. V lost 3 bases, J lost 4 bases, and 5 bases stayed unmatched. Germline-derived CDR1 and CDR2 are LGHNA and YSLEER. The CDR3 totals 14 residues. CDR3 region: CASSQGTEGYGYTF. The CDR3 coding sequence is TGCGCCAGCAGCCAGGGGACAGAAGGCTATGGCTACACCTTC.

The CDR3 bases are TGTGCCAGCTCACCCCTCTGGGGGGCTAATGAAAAACTGTTTTTT. It yields the protein CASSPLWGANEKLFF. The chain has TRBV18 and TRBJ1-4, with TRBD1 as a possible D gene (5 bases). CDR3 size: 15 residues. The germline gives CDR1 KGHSH, CDR2 LQKENI. Trimming removed 3 bases from V and 3 bases from J, with 11 bases in between.

This clone has just one count. The genes are TRBV2 and TRBJ1-2; D remains unclear. Germline CDR1 SNHLY, CDR2 FYNNEI. The CDR3 sequence is 14 residues long. Trimming cost V 6 bases and J 6 bases, with 17 bases left between them. The CDR3 reads CASRTGQVSHGYTF. The CDR3 DNA follows: TGTGCCAGCAGAACTGGGCAGGTCTCTCATGGCTACACCTTC. Supplemented by reference TRBV2 and TRBJ1-2, the full variable domain reads EPEVTQTPSHQVTQMGQEVILRCVPISNHLYFYWYRQILGQKVEFLVSFYNNEISEKSEIFDDQFSVERPDGSNFTLKIRSTKLEDSAMYFCASRTGQVSHGYTFGSGTRLTVV.

The genes are TRBV7-9 and TRBJ1-5, with TRBD1 identical over 8 bases. The CDR3 contains 17 residues. Germline V gene data show CDR1 as SEHNR and CDR2 as FQNEAQ (reference sequence). V gave up 2 bases and J gave up 2 bases; unmatched junction bases: 8. The chain's CDR3 is CASSLWTGPGGNQPQHF. Here the CDR3 DNA reads TGTGCCAGCAGCTTATGGACAGGGCCCGGGGGCAATCAGCCCCAGCATTTT.

The chain recombines TRBV11-2 with TRBJ2-7; maybe TRBD1 (5 bases). Germline values: CDR1 SGHAT, CDR2 FQNNGV. V was shortened by 1 base and J by 2 bases, with 9 bases between the two germline ends. The CDR3 extends over 14 amino acids. The CDR3 here is CASSLVGQTYEQYF. CDR3 coding DNA: TGTGCCAGCAGCTTAGTGGGGCAAACCTACGAGCAGTACTTC.

V gene TRBV10-3 combines with J gene TRBJ2-7; 7 bases are a match to TRBD1. V dropped 2 bases and J dropped 1; count of bases not matched to a gene: 8. The CDR3 extends over 16 amino acids. Germline-derived CDR1 and CDR2 are ENHRY and SYGVKD. CDR3 protein: CAISEKPQGISYEQYF. CDR3 nucleotides: TGTGCCATCAGTGAGAAACCACAGGGGATATCCTACGAGCAGTACTTC.

A remark on this clone: Here the CDR3 omits its conserved ending phenylalanine or tryptophan, so a read error is the likely source. The limits of the CDR3 on the DNA are not certain, so only TCRdb's listed CDR3 is given. The chain carries TRBV20-1 and TRBJ2-3; the table's D gene call, TRBD2, was not cross checked with the DNA. Germline loops: CDR1 DFQATT, CDR2 SNEGSKA (reference sequence). Both ends counted, the CDR3 spans 11 residues. The CDR3 protein is CSDYRVAPGIN.

V usage is TRBV7-2 and J usage is TRBJ2-7, with TRBD1 matching 9 bases. Germline V gene data show CDR1 as SGHTA and CDR2 as FQGNSA. The CDR3 loop spans 15 amino acids. The V and J ends lost 1 base and 1 base, in that order; junction bases with no gene match: 2. The CDR3 region is CASSLEGQGSYEQYF. For the CDR3, the DNA is TGTGCCAGCAGCTTAGAGGGACAGGGTTCCTACGAGCAGTACTTC.

Here the CDR3 DNA reads TGTGCCAGCAGTTTGTTGGGAGGCCAGCCCCAGCATTTT. This gives the protein CASSLLGGQPQHF. The genes are TRBV12-3 or TRBV12-4 and TRBJ1-5; the D is unclear. CDR3 length equals 13 residues. V was cut by 3 bases and J by 7 bases, with 10 bases left in between.

The rearrangement joins TRBV28 to TRBJ1-2; D is unresolved. Between the trimmed V and J ends, which lost 7 bases and 4 bases, there was a span of 10 bases. This CDR3 spans 12 amino acids. Germline CDR1 and CDR2: MDHEN and SYDVKM. The DNA of the CDR3 is TGTGCCAGCACTAATCAGGCCTATGGCTACACCTTC. It is translated as CASTNQAYGYTF.

The chain is built from TRBV6-5 and TRBJ1-5; D unclear. The germline CDR1 and CDR2 sequences are MNHEY and SVGAGI. CDR3 length: 15 amino acids. V shed 3 bases and J shed 2 bases, with 11 bases lying between them. The DNA for the CDR3 is TGTGCCAGCAGTTATTCCCCGGCGGGCAATCAGCCCCAGCATTTT. It codes for CASSYSPAGNQPQHF.

CDR3: CASSPLAPENTEAFF. In nucleotides, the CDR3 is TGTGCCAGCAGCCCCCTTGCTCCAGAGAACACTGAAGCTTTCTTT. The rearrangement joins TRBV7-8 to TRBJ1-1; D is ambiguous. The CDR3 spans 15 residues. Germline V gives CDR1 SGHVS, CDR2 FQNEAQ. V lost 5 bases, J lost 1 base, and 14 bases lay in between.

V gene TRBV19 combines with J gene TRBJ1-6, with 7 positions matching TRBD1. After removal of 9 bases from V and 6 bases from J, the junction contained 11 bases not matched to a gene. The CDR3 is 15 amino acids. Germline V CDR1 and CDR2: LNHDA, SQIVND (reference sequence). CDR3 sequence: CASRTGDRSNSPLHF. In DNA form, the CDR3 reads TGTGCCAGCAGAACAGGGGACCGTAGTAATTCACCCCTCCACTTT.

This chain links TRBV7-9 with TRBJ2-7; D perhaps matches TRBD1 (5 bases). This CDR3 has 11 residues. V was clipped by 5 bases and J by 7 bases, with 9 bases between them. Germline V CDR1 and CDR2: SEHNR, FQNEAQ (reference sequence). In DNA, the CDR3 is TGTGCCAGCAGCCCCAGACAGGAGCAGTACTTC. This codes for CASSPRQEQYF.

V and J are TRBV4-2 and TRBJ1-6; no clear D gene. The V end lost 4 bases, the J end lost 5 bases, and 9 bases lay between the germline ends. There are 14 residues in the CDR3. Per germline, CDR1 LGHNA and CDR2 YNFKEQ. The CDR3 sequence is CASSPNPDNSPLHF. CDR3 bases: TGTGCCAGCAGCCCAAACCCAGATAATTCACCCCTCCACTTT.

The chain uses TRBV10-3 and TRBJ1-1; unclear D gene. This CDR3 spans 14 amino acids. V lost 3 bases, J lost 1 base, and 9 bases lay in between. Germline CDR1 ENHRY, CDR2 SYGVKD. The CDR3 reads CAISDGGGNTEAFF. DNA for the CDR3: TGTGCCATCAGTGATGGCGGAGGGAACACTGAAGCTTTCTTT.

The gene calls are TRBV30 and TRBJ1-4; 7 bases are a match to TRBD1. Germline CDR1 and CDR2: GTSNPN and SVGIG (reference sequence). The CDR3 contains 14 residues. After removal of 0 bases from V and 8 bases from J, the junction contained 6 bases not matched to a gene. CDR3 sequence reads: CAWSVNRGREKLFF. The CDR3 bases are TGTGCCTGGAGTGTGAACAGGGGACGGGAAAAACTGTTTTTT.

This clone is a singleton in its sample. The chain combines TRBV7-6 with TRBJ1-3; D is unresolved. The CDR3 is 15 residues long. CDR1 and CDR2 (germline): SGHVS, FNYEAQ. With 1 base removed from V and 2 bases from J, the gap between germline ends came to 9 bases. CDR3 nucleotides: TGTGCCAGCAGCTTAGGGCAGGCCCCTGGAAACACCATATATTTT. Its translation: CASSLGQAPGNTIYF.

The rearrangement links TRBV30 to TRBJ1-4; D might be TRBD1 (6 bases). This CDR3 region has 15 residues. Trimming stripped 1 base from V and 8 bases from J, with 17 bases between. The germline gives CDR1 GTSNPN, CDR2 SVGIG (reference sequence). CDR3: CAWSAPGGGREKLFF. CDR3 DNA: TGTGCCTGGAGTGCCCCGGGGGGGGGCAGGGAAAAACTGTTTTTT.

In this sample, this clone turned up once. The chain joins TRBV18 to TRBJ2-5, with D possibly being TRBD1 (6 bases). This CDR3 has 16 amino acids. Germline CDR1 is KGHSH and CDR2 is LQKENI. The germline V and J ends were trimmed by 3 bases and 3 bases, with 17 bases remaining between them. The CDR3 region has the DNA TGTGCCAGCTCACCGTACGAATTGACAGGAGAAGAGACCCAGTACTTC. Protein product: CASSPYELTGEETQYF. The variable domain in full, completed from reference TRBV18 and TRBJ2-5, reads NAGVMQNPRHLVRRRGQEARLRCSPMKGHSHVYWYRQLPEEGLKFMVYLQKENIIDESGMPKERFSAEFPKEGPSILRIQQVVRGDSAAYFCASSPYELTGEETQYFGPGTRLLVL.

The gene calls are TRBV27 and TRBJ1-5; 8 positions agree with TRBD1. J lost 3 bases, V lost 3 bases, and 7 bases had no gene match. The CDR3 spans 16 residues. Germline V CDR1 and CDR2: MNHEY, SMNVEV (reference sequence). The CDR3 loop is CASSFFGQGNNQPQHF. The CDR3, as DNA: TGTGCCAGCAGTTTTTTTGGACAGGGTAACAATCAGCCCCAGCATTTT.

The chain employs TRBV4-1 and TRBJ1-1; D gene uncertain. CDR1 is MGHRA and CDR2 is YSYEKL in the germline V gene. This CDR3 spans 13 amino acids. The V end was cut by 0 bases, the J end by 6 bases, with 8 bases between. The CDR3 nucleotides are TGCGCCAGCAGCCAAGATGCAGACTCTGAAGCTTTCTTT. Protein sequence: CASSQDADSEAFF.

The chain is built from TRBV5-4 and TRBJ2-1; 11 nucleotides match TRBD1. Unmatched junction bases numbered 9, after V lost 3 bases and J lost 1 base. CDR3 length: 18 residues. Germline V CDR1 and CDR2: SGHNT, YYREEE (reference sequence). This chain's CDR3 is CASSSGQGARISYNEQFF. DNA of the CDR3: TGTGCCAGCAGCTCAGGACAGGGGGCGCGTATATCCTACAATGAGCAGTTCTTC.

The chain is built from TRBV28 and TRBJ1-2, with D unresolved. The germline CDR1 and CDR2 sequences are MDHEN and SYDVKM. This CDR3 has 14 amino acids. V lost 2 bases, J lost 4 bases, and 11 bases lay in between. In DNA form, the CDR3 reads TGTGCCAGCAGTTTACATCTCGGAGGCTATGGCTACACCTTC. Translation: CASSLHLGGYGYTF.

The chain carries TRBV28 and TRBJ2-7; a possible D gene is TRBD2 (5 bases). The CDR3 spans 12 residues. Germline V gene data show CDR1 as MDHEN and CDR2 as SYDVKM. V was clipped by 10 bases and J by 2 bases, with 12 bases between them. The CDR3, as DNA: TGTGCCATCCACGGGGAACCCTACGAGCAGTACTTC. This codes for CAIHGEPYEQYF.